This T cell receptor (beta chain) is from a study of blood T cell repertoires in COVID-19 (dated by TCRdb to the early 2020s). Context from the whole study: The collaborator samples originated in the United States, Italy and Spain and spanned the acute and convalescent phases of COVID-19. Subjects who had been exposed to COVID-19, were actively infected with it, or had recovered from it provided the deeply sampled blood TCRbeta repertoires that made up the dataset. The sample metadata nearly always contained a de-identified subject ID, COVID-19 status, age in years and sex. The repertoires were released in a freely available public database meant as a resource for research on the immune response to SARS-CoV-2. HLA class I and class II types, where available, came from metadata supplied by the sample provider rather than from assay-based typing. The material from the prospective study consisted of cDNA or gDNA derived from T cells, B-cell-depleted T cells, or PBMCs. The samples were drawn from the first 160 participants of the ongoing ImmuneRACE study and from under 1,500 subjects provided by 6 global collaborators.

As encoded in the germline V gene, CDR1 is SGHVS while CDR2 is FNYEAQ. The junction carries 19 bases between V and J, which are trimmed by 1 base and 7 bases respectively. From the cysteine up to the phenylalanine, the CDR3 has a length of 17 residues. Only the CDR3 region is kept as DNA, spanning 51 bases read in frame from base 1. As regards this clone: Its recognized antigen is unknown. No much larger clonotype is one base removed from it; base qualities were not supplied.

Summary of the overall study and its limitations: How much clinical and demographic metadata was included differed by source and by participant, and the metadata was provided uncurated.

In the prospective study, participants were about 18 to 100 years old, resided in 24 geographic areas of the United States, and were enrolled through a virtual design. To assign participants to cohorts, the prospective study relied on clinical history that participants themselves reported in a screening survey and a study questionnaire. ImmuneRACE Cohort 3 recovered participants were defined by two consecutive negative NP/OP PCR tests, healthcare professional clearance, or symptom resolution. Each participant in the prospective study had whole blood, serum and a nasopharyngeal or oropharyngeal swab collected by mobile phlebotomists. Prospective study participants could optionally give additional blood draws and questionnaires over an approximately two-month period. Before DNA extraction, blood samples from the prospective study were shipped at room temperature or frozen. TCRbeta CDR3 regions were amplified from genomic DNA using the immunoSEQ Assay, a bias-controlled multiplex PCR. Regarding the original processing steps: Within the assay, amplification of reference gene primers was used to estimate how many nucleated cells each sample contained. Sequence reads were collapsed and filtered to measure the absolute abundance of every unique TCRbeta CDR3 rearrangement. For each sample, productive Simpson clonality was calculated as the square root of Simpson's diversity index over productive rearrangements. The source is immuneACCESS, and TCRdb retained only in-frame sequences with V and J called. Part of the clones is not carried over; for the studies checked, unresolved V genes explain less than half of this, and the remainder is unexplained. V and J calls and clone size are as listed in that table; D and trimming were resolved from the DNA. The sample contains about 180,000 clones, roughly 83% of them found a single time. Jointly, the top ten make up roughly 9.1% of the sample.

The source is a woman younger than 45 who had recovered from COVID-19. Material: PBMCs or T cells enriched from blood (not recorded which). The rearrangement combines TRBV7-6 with TRBJ1-4, with no confident D gene call. The CDR3 protein is CASSLGLGEGPFEKLFF. The DNA sequence is TGTGCCAGCAGCTTAGGCCTCGGGGAAGGGCCTTTTGAAAAACTGTTTTTT.